The next 9 T cell receptor beta chains were all read from a single sample in a study of blood T cell repertoires in COVID-19. Using immunoSEQ multiplex PCR, the repertoire was profiled, and TCRdb retains in-frame clones only, with some absent. The sample holds 90,000 to 130,000 clones, roughly 70% seen once. The sequenced sample consisted of peripheral blood. These TCRs come from a woman aged 40 to 55 with acute or convalescent COVID-19.

The rearrangement links TRBV18 to TRBJ1-2, with unresolved D. Trimming removed 3 bases at V and 3 bases at J, with 11 bases between. This CDR3 is 14 amino acids long. From germline, CDR1 is KGHSH and CDR2 LQKENI. Here the CDR3 reads CASSPRNGDYGYTF. The CDR3 DNA reads as TGTGCCAGCTCACCGCGAAACGGAGACTATGGCTACACCTTC.

The genes are TRBV30 and TRBJ1-5; perhaps TRBD1 as D (5 bases). V lost 1 base and J lost 5, with 12 bases in between. The CDR3 runs to 14 residues. Germline CDR1 GTSNPN, CDR2 SVGIG (reference sequence). In DNA, the CDR3 is TGTGCCTGGAGTGCATGGGGAGGGGATCAGCCCCAGCATTTT. This gives the protein CAWSAWGGDQPQHF.

V usage is TRBV27 and J usage is TRBJ1-2; tentative D call: TRBD1 (5 bases). Germline CDR1 is MNHEY and CDR2 is SMNVEV (reference sequence). The CDR3 loop spans 13 amino acids. V shed 5 bases and J shed 8 bases, with 15 bases lying between them. The CDR3 loop is CASSRRDWGGYTF. CDR3 DNA sequence: TGTGCCAGCAGTCGAAGGGACTGGGGGGGCTACACCTTC.

This chain uses TRBV2 with TRBJ2-7, with D perhaps TRBD2 (5 bases). The V end lost 5 bases, the J end lost 4 bases, and 15 bases lay between the germline ends. The length of the CDR3 is 14 residues. The germline V gene has CDR1 SNHLY and CDR2 FYNNEI. The CDR3 bases are TGTGCCAGCAGTTCCGGGGTTGGGGTATACGAGCAGTACTTC. It specifies CASSSGVGVYEQYF. Based on the CDR3 plus reference TRBV2 and TRBJ2-7, the full variable domain is EPEVTQTPSHQVTQMGQEVILRCVPISNHLYFYWYRQILGQKVEFLVSFYNNEISEKSEIFDDQFSVERPDGSNFTLKIRSTKLEDSAMYFCASSSGVGVYEQYFGPGTRLTVT.

This clone has just a few counts. This chain links TRBV3-1 (or the pseudogene TRBV3-2) with TRBJ1-6, with a tentative D call TRBD1 (6 bases). Per germline, CDR1 LGHDT and CDR2 YNNKEL (reference sequence). The CDR3 consists of 15 residues. V lost 6 bases and J 1 base, leaving 10 bases between the germline ends. CDR3 residues: CASSATGSYNSPLHF. The CDR3 coding sequence is TGTGCCAGCAGTGCAACAGGGTCCTATAATTCACCCCTCCACTTT.

V is TRBV2 and J is TRBJ2-2; TRBD1 matches at 12 bases. CDR1 and CDR2 (germline): SNHLY, FYNNEI. There are 16 residues in the CDR3. With 8 bases clipped from V and 4 bases from J, the junction kept 8 bases outside the gene matches. DNA of the CDR3: TGTGCCAGCGGCCGGGACAGGGGGCGCGGCACCGGGGAGCTGTTTTTT. Translating it yields CASGRDRGRGTGELFF. The whole variable domain, filled in from reference TRBV2 and TRBJ2-2, reads EPEVTQTPSHQVTQMGQEVILRCVPISNHLYFYWYRQILGQKVEFLVSFYNNEISEKSEIFDDQFSVERPDGSNFTLKIRSTKLEDSAMYFCASGRDRGRGTGELFFGEGSRLTVL.

Only a few counts were recorded for this clone. The sample carries other DNA sequences with the same CDR3. The chain couples TRBV14 to TRBJ2-5, with 9 positions matching TRBD1. Germline V gene data show CDR1 as SGHDN and CDR2 as FVKESK. CDR3 size: 16 residues. The ends lost 0 bases at V and 5 bases at J; junction bases unmatched: 7. The CDR3 reads CASSQDTGGLRETQYF. As DNA, the CDR3 is TGTGCCAGCAGCCAAGACACAGGGGGCCTCCGGGAGACCCAGTACTTC.

Only one count was recorded for this clone. The chain employs TRBV28 and TRBJ1-5, with D hard to call. In germline, CDR1 is MDHEN, CDR2 SYDVKM. This CDR3 comprises 16 residues. Deletions cut 7 bases from V and 3 bases from J, with 19 bases between. DNA for the CDR3: TGTGCCAGCAATGATATGGGATCGAGGGCCAATCAGCCCCAGCATTTT. Its protein is CASNDMGSRANQPQHF.

The V gene is TRBV29-1, the J gene TRBJ2-3; D is perhaps TRBD1 (6 bases). The CDR3 contains 13 residues. The germline V gene encodes CDR1 SQVTM and CDR2 ANQGSEA. In nucleotides, the CDR3 is TGCACCGCAGGGGATTGGGGCACAGATACGCAGTATTTT. Protein sequence: CTAGDWGTDTQYF.